The 30 T cell receptor beta chains in this list originate from one sample, sequenced in a study of CD8 T cells in ankylosing spondylitis. MiXCR, applied by TCRdb to the 5' RACE reads, yields one record per CDR3 protein. The sample comprises about 13,000 distinct CDR3 sequences, roughly 3% of which are singletons, and less than 9% rests with the top ten. Material for sequencing was blood, either unsorted or a sorted T cell fraction (not recorded which). The receptors here all came from a male donor with ankylosing spondylitis or in good health (not recorded which).

This clonotype was picked up many times. The chain is built from TRBV9 and TRBJ2-5; D perhaps matches TRBD2 (6 bases). The germline gives CDR1 SGDLS, CDR2 YYNGEE. The CDR3 contains 15 residues. V was shortened by 2 bases and J by 4 bases, with 15 bases between the two germline ends. CDR3 sequence reads: CASSVSAGERETQYF. The CDR3 nucleotides read TGTGCCAGCAGCGTGTCAGCGGGTGAACGAGAGACCCAGTACTTC.

The chain has TRBV9 and TRBJ2-1; TRBD2 matches 13 bases. V shed 0 bases and J 7 bases; nucleotides not matched to a gene: 16. This CDR3 has 20 amino acids. CDR1 is SGDLS and CDR2 is YYNGEE in the germline V gene. The CDR3 bases are TGTGCCAGCAGCGTAGTGGAGGGGGCTACTAGCGGGAGGGCCCAGAATGAGCAGTTCTTC. Protein sequence: CASSVVEGATSGRAQNEQFF.

Many counts were recorded for this clonotype. This chain joins TRBV9 and TRBJ2-5, with 8 bases aligning to TRBD2. The CDR3 is 18 amino acids. The V and J ends lost 0 bases and 1 base, in that order; junction bases with no gene match: 11. Germline V lookup: CDR1 SGDLS, CDR2 YYNGEE. The CDR3 DNA sequence: TGTGCCAGCAGCGTAGGGAGCGGGGGCAATTTGCTCCAAGAGACCCAGTACTTC. Protein product: CASSVGSGGNLLQETQYF. The full variable domain, completed using reference TRBV9 and TRBJ2-5, is DSGVTQTPKHLITATGQRVTLRCSPRSGDLSVYWYQQSLDQGLQFLIQYYNGEERAKGNILERFSAQQFPDLHSELNLSSLELGDSALYFCASSVGSGGNLLQETQYFGPGTRLLVL.

This clonotype showed up many times. V is TRBV9 and J is TRBJ2-7; TRBD1 agrees at 8 bases. The germline gives CDR1 SGDLS, CDR2 YYNGEE. There are 14 residues in the CDR3. The junction had 3 bases not matched to a gene; V was cut back by 1 base and J by 3 bases. As DNA, the CDR3 is TGTGCCAGCAGCGTACATGGACAGGGCTACGAGCAGTACTTC. Its translation is CASSVHGQGYEQYF.

This clonotype was recorded at least ten times. This CDR3 reads CASSVGPAPNDEKLFF. The CDR3 region has the DNA TGTGCCAGCAGCGTAGGACCCGCCCCTAACGATGAAAAACTGTTTTTT. The V call is TRBV9, the J call TRBJ1-4, with no clear D. Looked up from germline, CDR1 is SGDLS and CDR2 is YYNGEE. Trimming left V 0 bases short and J 6 bases short, with 15 bases between. The CDR3 is 16 amino acids. Combining the CDR3 with reference TRBV9 and TRBJ1-4 gives the whole variable domain DSGVTQTPKHLITATGQRVTLRCSPRSGDLSVYWYQQSLDQGLQFLIQYYNGEERAKGNILERFSAQQFPDLHSELNLSSLELGDSALYFCASSVGPAPNDEKLFFGSGTQLSVL.

This clonotype has a count of ten or more. This chain uses TRBV9 with TRBJ2-3, with TRBD2 as a possible D gene (6 bases). CDR1 is SGDLS, CDR2 YYNGEE, per germline. CDR3 length: 17 amino acids. Trimming stripped 0 bases from V and 1 base from J, with 15 bases between. The DNA of the CDR3 is TGTGCCAGCAGCGTAGCTCGGAGGGCTAGCGGCACAGATACGCAGTATTTT. It yields the protein CASSVARRASGTDTQYF.

At least ten counts were recorded for this clonotype. The chain carries TRBV9 and TRBJ2-2; 7 bases are shared with TRBD1. Germline CDR1 and CDR2: SGDLS and YYNGEE. The CDR3 is 13 amino acids. Trimming removed 4 bases from V and 7 bases from J; junction bases left unmatched: 4. The chain's CDR3 is CASSPQGHGELFF. Written as DNA, the CDR3 is TGTGCCAGCAGCCCACAGGGGCACGGGGAGCTGTTTTTT. Complete variable domain (other parts from reference TRBV9 and TRBJ2-2): DSGVTQTPKHLITATGQRVTLRCSPRSGDLSVYWYQQSLDQGLQFLIQYYNGEERAKGNILERFSAQQFPDLHSELNLSSLELGDSALYFCASSPQGHGELFFGEGSRLTVL.

This clonotype was picked up many times. V usage is TRBV9 and J usage is TRBJ2-7, with 10 bases matching TRBD2. The germline V gene has CDR1 SGDLS and CDR2 YYNGEE. The CDR3 is 15 amino acids. J lost 6 bases, V lost 3 bases, and 9 bases had no gene match. In DNA, the CDR3 is TGTGCCAGCAGCGGGGGACTAGCGCATGTAACCGAGCAGTACTTC. It specifies CASSGGLAHVTEQYF.

This clonotype is medium-sized by share. The V call is TRBV9, the J call TRBJ2-1, with D possibly TRBD2 on 6 matching bases. The CDR3 runs 12 residues. Germline CDR1 reads SGDLS; CDR2 reads YYNGEE. V lost 3 bases to trimming and J lost 12 bases, with 13 bases between them. The CDR3 region has the DNA TGTGCCAGCAGCGGAGGGACTCCGCGGCAGTTCTTC. It translates to CASSGGTPRQFF. Using reference TRBV9 and TRBJ2-1 for the parts outside the CDR3, the full variable domain is DSGVTQTPKHLITATGQRVTLRCSPRSGDLSVYWYQQSLDQGLQFLIQYYNGEERAKGNILERFSAQQFPDLHSELNLSSLELGDSALYFCASSGGTPRQFFGPGTRLTVL.

The chain has TRBV9 and TRBJ2-5; possibly TRBD1 for D (5 bases). The CDR3 covers 13 residues. V was pared by 2 bases and J by 5 bases, with 10 bases between. Per the germline V gene, CDR1 is SGDLS and CDR2 is YYNGEE. The CDR3 sequence is CASSVDSMETQYF. CDR3 nucleotide sequence: TGTGCCAGCAGCGTCGACAGTATGGAGACCCAGTACTTC.

This clonotype appeared a few times. The J gene is TRBJ1-1, the V gene TRBV9; D remains unclear. V was pared by 3 bases and J by 0 bases, with 9 bases between. Germline-derived CDR1 and CDR2 are SGDLS and YYNGEE. This CDR3 comprises 14 residues. The CDR3 DNA reads as TGTGCCAGCAGCGAAGGGAATCTGAACACTGAAGCTTTCTTT. Translating it yields CASSEGNLNTEAFF.

This clonotype occurred many times. The chain has TRBV29-1 and TRBJ2-4; TRBD1 is a possible D gene (6 bases). The CDR3 extends over 15 amino acids. CDR1 and CDR2 (germline): SQVTM, ANQGSEA. Deletions cut 4 bases from V and 0 bases from J, with 13 bases between. CDR3 nucleotides: TGCAGCGTTGCCGGGACACGGTCAGCCAAAAACATTCAGTACTTC. Its protein is CSVAGTRSAKNIQYF.

The sample holds many counts of this clonotype. The rearrangement joins TRBV9 to TRBJ2-1, with D possibly TRBD2 on 6 matching bases. Germline V gives CDR1 SGDLS, CDR2 YYNGEE. The CDR3 has 14 amino acids. The V end lost 3 bases, the J end lost 5 bases, and 12 bases lay between the germline ends. The CDR3 reads CASSGGARNNEQFF. In DNA, the CDR3 is TGTGCCAGCAGCGGCGGGGCCCGGAACAATGAGCAGTTCTTC.

This clonotype has at least ten counts. The gene calls are TRBV9 and TRBJ1-2, with D perhaps matching TRBD1 (5 bases). V lost 0 bases to trimming and J lost 6 bases, with 24 bases between them. This CDR3 is 18 amino acids long. In germline, CDR1 is SGDLS, CDR2 YYNGEE. CDR3 amino acids: CASSVGPGPGRGTHGYTF. The CDR3 region has the DNA TGTGCCAGCAGCGTAGGTCCTGGGCCGGGACGCGGGACGCATGGCTACACCTTC.

As for this clonotype: This may come from a read error, since a much larger clone is one base off. The chain recombines TRBV9 with TRBJ2-1, with 8 bases identical to TRBD2. The CDR3 contains 15 residues. Germline lookup yields CDR1 SGDLS and CDR2 YYNGEE. The CDR3 DNA follows: TGTGCCAGCAGCGTAAGGGACGGGGGGGCCAATCAGCAGTTCTTC. Protein sequence: CASSVRDGGANQQFF.

This clonotype was counted at least ten times. This chain joins TRBV9 and TRBJ1-6; weak D call: TRBD1 (5 bases). V lost 3 bases and J 9 bases, leaving 13 bases between the germline ends. CDR1 is SGDLS, CDR2 YYNGEE, per germline. This CDR3 spans 14 amino acids. The CDR3, as DNA: TGTGCCAGCAGCGAAATGGGGGTGGGTTCACCCCTCCACTTT. Protein product: CASSEMGVGSPLHF.

Many counts were recorded for this clonotype. The chain links TRBV21-1 to TRBJ1-6. TRBV21-1 is a pseudogene locus. The CDR3 covers 11 residues. Here the CDR3 reads CASSPYSPLHF. In DNA, the CDR3 is TGTGCCAGCAGTCCTTATTCACCCCTCCACTTT.

This clonotype rates as medium-sized. The chain uses TRBV9 and TRBJ2-3; D gene unclear. Trimming cost V 0 bases and J 5 bases, with 4 bases left between them. There are 12 residues in the CDR3. The V gene's germline CDR1 is SGDLS and CDR2 YYNGEE. Here the CDR3 DNA reads TGTGCCAGCAGCGTAGCGGGAGATACGCAGTATTTT. Translating it yields CASSVAGDTQYF.

This clonotype appeared many times. The rearrangement uses TRBV9 and TRBJ2-3, with D unclear. Germline-derived CDR1 and CDR2 are SGDLS and YYNGEE. The V end lost 0 bases, the J end lost 6 bases, and 11 bases lay between the germline ends. The length of the CDR3 is 14 residues. CDR3 in amino acids: CASSVAEGHDTQYF. The CDR3 region has the DNA TGTGCCAGCAGCGTAGCAGAAGGCCATGATACGCAGTATTTT. Complete variable domain (other parts from reference TRBV9 and TRBJ2-3): DSGVTQTPKHLITATGQRVTLRCSPRSGDLSVYWYQQSLDQGLQFLIQYYNGEERAKGNILERFSAQQFPDLHSELNLSSLELGDSALYFCASSVAEGHDTQYFGPGTRLTVL.

In its sample, this clonotype was seen many times. The V gene is TRBV9, the J gene TRBJ1-1; D unclear. The germline V gene encodes CDR1 SGDLS and CDR2 YYNGEE. The V gene lost 2 bases and the J gene lost 3 bases, with 8 bases spanning the gap. The CDR3 contains 13 residues. The CDR3 reads CASSVEGDTEAFF. The CDR3 DNA follows: TGTGCCAGCAGCGTTGAGGGAGACACTGAAGCTTTCTTT. Filled out from reference TRBV9 and TRBJ1-1, the complete variable domain reads DSGVTQTPKHLITATGQRVTLRCSPRSGDLSVYWYQQSLDQGLQFLIQYYNGEERAKGNILERFSAQQFPDLHSELNLSSLELGDSALYFCASSVEGDTEAFFGQGTRLTVV.

In its sample, this clonotype was seen many times. The chain uses TRBV9 and TRBJ2-7; TRBD2 agrees at 10 bases. Unmatched junction bases numbered 2, after V lost 0 bases and J lost 5 bases. This CDR3 region has 14 residues. The germline V gene has CDR1 SGDLS and CDR2 YYNGEE. CDR3 DNA: TGTGCCAGCAGCGTAGCTACTAGCGGGGACGAGCAGTACTTC. It specifies CASSVATSGDEQYF.

By proportion, this clonotype is medium-sized. V and J are TRBV9 and TRBJ2-7; 7 bases map to TRBD1. After removal of 4 bases from V and 0 bases from J, the junction contained 7 bases not matched to a gene. CDR3 length: 15 amino acids. Per germline, CDR1 SGDLS and CDR2 YYNGEE. The DNA of the CDR3 is TGTGCCAGCAGCACCACGACAGGGAACTCCTACGAGCAGTACTTC. Protein sequence: CASSTTTGNSYEQYF.

Ten or more counts support this clonotype. The chain uses TRBV9 and TRBJ1-6, with no clear D. The CDR3 is 16 amino acids. Trimming removed 0 bases from V and 0 bases from J, with 7 bases in between. CDR1 and CDR2 (germline): SGDLS, YYNGEE. The CDR3 reads CASSVGPSSYNSPLHF. As DNA, the CDR3 is TGTGCCAGCAGCGTAGGTCCGAGCTCCTATAATTCACCCCTCCACTTT.

This clonotype was observed many times. The chain combines TRBV9 with TRBJ1-2; unclear D gene. The germline V gene has CDR1 SGDLS and CDR2 YYNGEE. The CDR3 has 14 amino acids. V was cut by 0 bases and J by 8 bases, with 14 bases left in between. CDR3 residues: CASSVDGQAGGYTF. The DNA of the CDR3 is TGTGCCAGCAGCGTAGATGGGCAGGCCGGCGGCTACACCTTC. Looking up the rest from reference TRBV9 and TRBJ1-2 gives the full variable domain: DSGVTQTPKHLITATGQRVTLRCSPRSGDLSVYWYQQSLDQGLQFLIQYYNGEERAKGNILERFSAQQFPDLHSELNLSSLELGDSALYFCASSVDGQAGGYTFGSGTRLTVV.

This clonotype was counted ten times or more. The rearrangement links TRBV9 to TRBJ2-7; D could derive from TRBD1 or TRBD2 (5 bases each). V gave up 0 bases and J gave up 6 bases, with 13 bases separating them. The CDR3 sequence is 14 residues long. Germline values: CDR1 SGDLS, CDR2 YYNGEE. DNA for the CDR3: TGTGCCAGCAGCGTAGTAGGGGAGCCCAGCGAGCAGTACTTC. Its protein product is CASSVVGEPSEQYF.

This clonotype was counted ten times or more. The CDR3 region is CASSPRGLSYNEQFF. For the CDR3, the DNA is TGTGCCAGCAGCCCTAGGGGACTTTCCTACAATGAGCAGTTCTTC. The V call is TRBV9, the J call TRBJ2-1, with D possibly being TRBD2 (6 bases). This CDR3 comprises 15 residues. The V and J ends lost 4 bases and 1 base respectively, with 12 bases between them. From germline, CDR1 is SGDLS and CDR2 YYNGEE.

This clonotype was recorded at least ten times. This CDR3 reads CASSPWTGTGNTIYF. CDR3 bases: TGTGCCAGCAGCCCCTGGACAGGGACGGGAAACACCATATATTTT. The chain uses TRBV9 and TRBJ1-3; 8 bases map to TRBD1. Germline CDR1 reads SGDLS; CDR2 reads YYNGEE. This CDR3 is 15 amino acids long. The V segment lost 4 bases and the J segment 4 bases; nucleotides outside the gene matches: 7.

This clonotype was seen at least ten times. The chain employs TRBV9 and TRBJ2-7, with TRBD1 identical over 8 bases. Per the germline V gene, CDR1 is SGDLS and CDR2 is YYNGEE. J gave up 5 bases and V 3 bases, and 10 bases lay outside the gene matches. The CDR3 consists of 15 residues. The CDR3 reads CASSGRQGIGHEQYF. CDR3 sequence (DNA): TGTGCCAGCAGCGGGAGACAGGGGATCGGGCACGAGCAGTACTTC.

This clonotype was counted at least ten times. The chain joins TRBV9 to TRBJ2-1; TRBD2 matches at 7 bases. Germline CDR1 reads SGDLS; CDR2 reads YYNGEE. The V segment lost 4 bases and the J segment 7 bases; nucleotides outside the gene matches: 14. The CDR3 has 16 residues. The DNA of the CDR3 is TGTGCCAGCAGCCCTTCAGAGCGGGGCTATGGGAATGAGCAGTTCTTC. This translates into CASSPSERGYGNEQFF.

There are many counts of this clonotype. V usage is TRBV9 and J usage is TRBJ2-3, with D possibly matching TRBD1 (5 bases). Germline V lookup: CDR1 SGDLS, CDR2 YYNGEE. Between the trimmed V and J ends, which lost 0 bases and 4 bases, there was a span of 6 bases. There are 13 residues in the CDR3. DNA of the CDR3: TGTGCCAGCAGCGTAGTAGGGGCAGATACGCAGTATTTT. It is translated as CASSVVGADTQYF.